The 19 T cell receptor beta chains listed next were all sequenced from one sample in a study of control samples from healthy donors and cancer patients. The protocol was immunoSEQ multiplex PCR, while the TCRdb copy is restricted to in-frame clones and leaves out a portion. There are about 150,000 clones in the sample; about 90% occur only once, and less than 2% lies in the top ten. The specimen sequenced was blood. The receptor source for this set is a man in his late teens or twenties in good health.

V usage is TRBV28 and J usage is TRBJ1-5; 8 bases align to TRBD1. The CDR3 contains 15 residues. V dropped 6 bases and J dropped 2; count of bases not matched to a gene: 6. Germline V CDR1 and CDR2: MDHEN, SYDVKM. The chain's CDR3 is CASRNTGGRNQPQHF. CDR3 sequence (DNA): TGTGCCAGCAGGAACACAGGGGGACGCAATCAGCCCCAGCATTTT.

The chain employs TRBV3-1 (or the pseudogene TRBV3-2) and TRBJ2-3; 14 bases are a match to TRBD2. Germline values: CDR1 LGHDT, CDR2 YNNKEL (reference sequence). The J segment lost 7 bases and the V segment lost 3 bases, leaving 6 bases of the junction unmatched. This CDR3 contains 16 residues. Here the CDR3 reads CASSHGLAGGGNTQYF. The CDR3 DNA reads TGTGCCAGCAGCCACGGACTAGCGGGGGGTGGAAATACGCAGTATTTT.

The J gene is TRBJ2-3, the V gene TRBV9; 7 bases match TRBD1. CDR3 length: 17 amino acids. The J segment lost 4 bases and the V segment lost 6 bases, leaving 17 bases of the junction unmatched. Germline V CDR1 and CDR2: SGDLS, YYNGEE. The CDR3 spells CASTPRPNRGWSDTQYF. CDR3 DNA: TGTGCCAGCACTCCCCGCCCGAACAGGGGTTGGTCAGATACGCAGTATTTT. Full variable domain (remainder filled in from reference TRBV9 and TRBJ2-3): DSGVTQTPKHLITATGQRVTLRCSPRSGDLSVYWYQQSLDQGLQFLIQYYNGEERAKGNILERFSAQQFPDLHSELNLSSLELGDSALYFCASTPRPNRGWSDTQYFGPGTRLTVL.

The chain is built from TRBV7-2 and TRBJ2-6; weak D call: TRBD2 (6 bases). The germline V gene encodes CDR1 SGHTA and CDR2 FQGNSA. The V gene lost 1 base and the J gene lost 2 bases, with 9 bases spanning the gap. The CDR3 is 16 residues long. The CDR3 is CASSLVSGAGANVLTF. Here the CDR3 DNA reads TGTGCCAGCAGCTTAGTGTCGGGGGCTGGGGCCAACGTCCTGACTTTC. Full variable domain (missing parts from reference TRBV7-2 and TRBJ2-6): GAGVSQSPSNKVTEKGKDVELRCDPISGHTALYWYRQSLGQGLEFLIYFQGNSAPDKSGLPSDRFSAERTGGSVSTLTIQRTQQEDSAVYLCASSLVSGAGANVLTFGAGSRLTVL.

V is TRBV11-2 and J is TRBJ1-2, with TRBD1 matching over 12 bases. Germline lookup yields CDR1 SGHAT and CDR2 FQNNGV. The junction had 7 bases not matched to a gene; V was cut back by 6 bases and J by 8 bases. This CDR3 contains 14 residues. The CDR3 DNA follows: TGTGCCAGCAGGGGGGACAGGGGGCTGTTGGGCTACACCTTC. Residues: CASRGDRGLLGYTF.

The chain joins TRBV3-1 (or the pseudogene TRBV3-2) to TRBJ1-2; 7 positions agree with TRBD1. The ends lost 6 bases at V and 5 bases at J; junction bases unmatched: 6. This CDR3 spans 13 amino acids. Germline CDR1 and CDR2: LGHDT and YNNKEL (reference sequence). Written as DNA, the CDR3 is TGTGCCAGCAGTCCGGACAGGCGGTATGGCTACACCTTC. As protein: CASSPDRRYGYTF.

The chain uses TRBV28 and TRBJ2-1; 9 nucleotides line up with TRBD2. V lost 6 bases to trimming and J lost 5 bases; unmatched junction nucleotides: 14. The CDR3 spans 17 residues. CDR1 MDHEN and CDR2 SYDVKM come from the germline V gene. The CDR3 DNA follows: TGTGCCAGCAGCCCCTCCGATCGAGCGGGGGGTAACAATGAGCAGTTCTTC. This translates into CASSPSDRAGGNNEQFF.

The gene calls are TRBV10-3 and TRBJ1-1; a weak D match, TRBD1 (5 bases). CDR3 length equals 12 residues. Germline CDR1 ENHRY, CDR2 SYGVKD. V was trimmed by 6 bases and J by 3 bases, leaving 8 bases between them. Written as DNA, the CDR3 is TGTGCCATCAGGGGGGGGGACACTGAAGCTTTCTTT. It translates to CAIRGGDTEAFF.

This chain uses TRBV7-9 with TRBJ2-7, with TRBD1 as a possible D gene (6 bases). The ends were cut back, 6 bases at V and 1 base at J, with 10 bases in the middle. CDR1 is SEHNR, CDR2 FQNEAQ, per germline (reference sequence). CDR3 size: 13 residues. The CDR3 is CASRSGQSYEQYF. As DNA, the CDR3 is TGTGCCAGCAGATCCGGACAGTCCTACGAGCAGTACTTC.

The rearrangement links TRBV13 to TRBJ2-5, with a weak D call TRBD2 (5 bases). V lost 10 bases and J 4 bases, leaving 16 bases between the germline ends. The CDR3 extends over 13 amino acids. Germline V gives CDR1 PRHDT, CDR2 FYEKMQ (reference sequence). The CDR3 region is CATNFRGGETQYF. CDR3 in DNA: TGTGCCACCAACTTCCGGGGTGGAGAGACCCAGTACTTC.

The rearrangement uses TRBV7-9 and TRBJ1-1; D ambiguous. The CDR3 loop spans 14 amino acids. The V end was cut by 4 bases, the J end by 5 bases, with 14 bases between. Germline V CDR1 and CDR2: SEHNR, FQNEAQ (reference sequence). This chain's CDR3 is CASSSLDARTEAFF. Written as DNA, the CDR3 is TGTGCCAGCAGCTCCTTGGACGCTCGAACTGAAGCTTTCTTT.

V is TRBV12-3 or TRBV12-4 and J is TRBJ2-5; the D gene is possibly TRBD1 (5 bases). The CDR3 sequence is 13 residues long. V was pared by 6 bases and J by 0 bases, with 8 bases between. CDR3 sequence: CASRYRYQETQYF. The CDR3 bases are TGTGCCAGCAGGTACAGGTACCAAGAGACCCAGTACTTC.

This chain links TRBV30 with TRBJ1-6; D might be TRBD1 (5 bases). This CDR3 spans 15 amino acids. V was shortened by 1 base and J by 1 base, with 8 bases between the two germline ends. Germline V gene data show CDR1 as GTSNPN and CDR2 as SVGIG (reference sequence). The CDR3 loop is CAWSEGVSYNSPLHF. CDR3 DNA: TGTGCCTGGAGTGAAGGGGTGTCCTATAATTCACCCCTCCACTTT.

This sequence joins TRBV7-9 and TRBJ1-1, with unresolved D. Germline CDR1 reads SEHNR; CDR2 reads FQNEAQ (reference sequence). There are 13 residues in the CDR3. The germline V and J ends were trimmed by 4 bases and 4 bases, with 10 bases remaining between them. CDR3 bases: TGTGCCAGCAGCTCCAGTCTTTTCACTGAAGCTTTCTTT. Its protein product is CASSSSLFTEAFF. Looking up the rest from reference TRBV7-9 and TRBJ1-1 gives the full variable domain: DTGVSQNPRHKITKRGQNVTFRCDPISEHNRLYWYRQTLGQGPEFLTYFQNEAQLEKSRLLSDRFSAERPKGSFSTLEIQRTEQGDSAMYLCASSSSLFTEAFFGQGTRLTVV.

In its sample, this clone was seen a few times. CDR3 in amino acids: CASSSRLRGHTQYF. DNA for the CDR3: TGTGCCAGCAGCTCCCGTTTAAGGGGACATACGCAGTATTTT. J is TRBJ2-3 and V is TRBV11-3, with D perhaps TRBD1 or TRBD2 (5 bases each). Trimming took off 4 bases at V and 7 bases at J, with 15 bases between the two ends. CDR1 is SGHNT and CDR2 is YENEEA in the germline V gene. This CDR3 is built from 14 residues.

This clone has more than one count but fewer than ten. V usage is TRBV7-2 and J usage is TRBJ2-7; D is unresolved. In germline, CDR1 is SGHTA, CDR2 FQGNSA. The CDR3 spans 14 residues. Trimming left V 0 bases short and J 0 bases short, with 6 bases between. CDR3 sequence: CASSLASLSYEQYF. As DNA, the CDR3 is TGTGCCAGCAGCTTAGCTTCACTCTCCTACGAGCAGTACTTC.

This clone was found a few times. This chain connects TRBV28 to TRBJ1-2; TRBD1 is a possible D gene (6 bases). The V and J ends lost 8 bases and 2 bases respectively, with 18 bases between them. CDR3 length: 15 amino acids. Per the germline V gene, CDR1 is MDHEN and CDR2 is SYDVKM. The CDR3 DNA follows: TGTGCCAGCTACAGTTTGGCAGGGGTAAACTATGGCTACACCTTC. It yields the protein CASYSLAGVNYGYTF.

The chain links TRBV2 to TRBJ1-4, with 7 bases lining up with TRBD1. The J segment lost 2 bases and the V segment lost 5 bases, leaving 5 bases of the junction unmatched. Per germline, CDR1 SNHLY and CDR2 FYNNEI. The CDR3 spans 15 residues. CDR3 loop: CASSRTGDTNEKLFF. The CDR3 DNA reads TGTGCCAGCAGTAGGACAGGCGACACTAATGAAAAACTGTTTTTT.

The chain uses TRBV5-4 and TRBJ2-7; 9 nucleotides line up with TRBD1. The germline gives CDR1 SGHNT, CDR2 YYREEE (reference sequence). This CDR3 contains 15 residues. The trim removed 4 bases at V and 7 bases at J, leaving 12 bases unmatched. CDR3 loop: CASSTGTGSLEEQYF. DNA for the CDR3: TGTGCCAGCAGCACTGGGACAGGGAGCTTGGAAGAGCAGTACTTC. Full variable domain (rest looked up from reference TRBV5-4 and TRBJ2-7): ETGVTQSPTHLIKTRGQQVTLRCSSQSGHNTVSWYQQALGQGPQFIFQYYREEENGRGNFPPRFSGLQFPNYSSELNVNALELDDSALYLCASSTGTGSLEEQYFGPGTRLTVT.